A selection of T cell receptor beta chains follows, all from one sample in a study of cytomegalovirus exposure and HLA in healthy donors. The assay was immunoSEQ multiplex PCR, and TCRdb's table has in-frame clones only and misses some. The sample lists about 43,000 clones; more than 45% were seen once. Sequencing used PBMCs. Receptors were obtained from a man aged 60 to 75 in good health and CMV-seronegative. The CDR3 runs from the conserved cysteine through the conserved F or W. A D gene is named only where the DNA matches it firmly. The size of a clone is reported for some rows only, either as once, few or many, or as a class for expanded clones.

j_call v_call clone_size d_call cdr3_aa cdr3_nt
TRBJ2-3 TRBV5-6 few NA CASSTITSTDTQYF TGTGCCAGCAGCACTATTACTAGCACAGATACGCAGTATTTT
TRBJ2-1 TRBV5-1 few NA CASSPMAGSNEQFF TGCGCCAGCAGCCCCATGGCGGGGAGCAATGAGCAGTTCTTC
TRBJ2-7 TRBV7-2 NA NA CASTPDTREQYF TGTGCCAGCACCCCCGACACTCGCGAGCAGTACTTC
TRBJ2-7 TRBV6-1 NA NA CASSRGGPKAYEQYF TGTGCCAGCAGCCGAGGGGGTCCCAAAGCCTACGAGCAGTACTTC
TRBJ2-7 TRBV7-9 few NA CASSSHGNRAMDEQYF TGTGCCAGCAGCTCCCACGGTAACAGGGCAATGGACGAGCAGTACTTC
TRBJ2-2 TRBV30 NA TRBD1 CAWRTGGSTGELFF TGTGCCTGGAGGACAGGGGGCAGCACCGGGGAGCTGTTTTTT
TRBJ1-2 TRBV23-1 few NA CASSPRGPGYTF TGCGCCAGCTCCCCCCGGGGTCCTGGCTACACCTTC
TRBJ2-7 TRBV18 few TRBD1 CASSPGTAPYEQYF TGTGCCAGCTCACCGGGGACAGCCCCTTACGAGCAGTACTTC
TRBJ1-1 TRBV5-6 few TRBD1 CASSLQGQGTEAFF TGTGCCAGCAGCCTTCAGGGACAGGGGACTGAAGCTTTCTTT
TRBJ2-1 TRBV29-1 NA NA CSGYGPEDSYNEQFF TGCAGCGGTTATGGGCCAGAAGACTCCTACAATGAGCAGTTCTTC
TRBJ1-3 TRBV7-2 few NA CASSLSQGISAGNTIYF TGTGCCAGCAGCTTATCACAGGGTATTTCGGCTGGAAACACCATATATTTT
TRBJ2-1 TRBV5-1 few TRBD1 CASAVGTGNYNEQFF TGCGCCAGCGCGGTGGGGACAGGTAACTACAATGAGCAGTTCTTC
TRBJ2-5 TRBV6-1 once NA CASSETGLGTQYF TGTGCCAGCAGTGAAACGGGTCTAGGGACCCAGTACTTC
TRBJ1-2 TRBV11-2 NA NA CASSFALNYGYTF TGTGCCAGCAGCTTCGCACTCAACTATGGCTACACCTTC
TRBJ2-5 TRBV5-1 NA TRBD2 CASSLEGSGSGETQYF TGCGCCAGCAGCTTGGAAGGTAGCGGGAGTGGAGAGACCCAGTACTTC
TRBJ1-2 TRBV6-5 NA TRBD1 CASSGTGTGYTF TGTGCCAGCAGCGGGACAGGTACAGGCTACACCTTC
TRBJ1-6 TRBV4-1 once TRBD1 CASSQEGVGGRGFNSPLHF TGCGCCAGCAGCCAAGAAGGGGTCGGGGGCAGGGGGTTTAATTCACCCCTCCACTTT
TRBJ1-2 TRBV2 NA NA CASRGAVGDGYTF TGTGCCAGCAGAGGGGCAGTTGGGGATGGCTACACCTTC
TRBJ1-5 TRBV9 NA TRBD1 CASSGTGDANQPQHF TGTGCCAGCAGCGGGACAGGGGACGCCAATCAGCCCCAGCATTTT
TRBJ1-4 TRBV5-1 few TRBD1 CASSLGGQEKFF TGCGCCAGCAGCTTGGGGGGACAGGAAAAGTTTTTT
TRBJ1-2 TRBV7-9 NA TRBD1 CASSLAALILRTGGYTF TGTGCCAGCAGCTTAGCGGCGCTGATACTTAGGACAGGAGGCTACACCTTC
TRBJ1-5 TRBV30 few NA CAWGGDNQPQHF TGTGCCTGGGGCGGAGACAATCAGCCCCAGCATTTT
TRBJ2-3 TRBV5-1 NA TRBD2 CASSAALAGEADTQYF TGCGCCAGCAGCGCCGCCCTAGCGGGAGAGGCAGATACGCAGTATTTT
TRBJ2-7 TRBV4-3 NA NA CASSPRDYEQYF TGCGCCAGCAGCCCCCGGGATTACGAGCAGTACTTC
TRBJ2-7 TRBV11-2 NA NA CASSITYEQYF TGTGCCAGCAGCATTACCTACGAGCAGTACTTC
TRBJ1-1 TRBV5-1 NA NA CASSLADTDTEAFF TGCGCCAGCAGCTTGGCTGATACGGACACTGAAGCTTTCTTT
TRBJ2-1 TRBV14 NA NA CASSQDRGRNNEQFF TGTGCCAGCAGCCAAGACAGGGGAAGGAACAATGAGCAGTTCTTC
TRBJ2-6 TRBV7-9 NA NA CASSPGSGANVLTF TGTGCCAGCAGCCCAGGGTCCGGGGCCAACGTCCTGACTTTC
TRBJ1-1 TRBV9 NA NA CASSVGGENTEAFF TGTGCCAGCAGCGTAGGGGGGGAGAACACTGAAGCTTTCTTT
TRBJ2-1 TRBV4-3 few NA CASGWLGGDSYNEQFF TGCGCCAGCGGGTGGTTGGGGGGAGACTCCTACAATGAGCAGTTCTTC
TRBJ1-3 TRBV4-2 once TRBD1 CASSLRQGISGNTIYF TGTGCCAGCAGCCTTCGACAGGGCATCTCTGGAAACACCATATATTTT
TRBJ2-3 TRBV4-1 NA NA CASSQDYAGVADTQYF TGCGCCAGCAGCCAAGATTACGCAGGCGTGGCAGATACGCAGTATTTT
TRBJ2-7 TRBV2 once NA CASSAPDRPYEQYF TGTGCCAGCAGTGCACCCGACAGGCCTTACGAGCAGTACTTC
TRBJ2-7 TRBV6-1 few NA CASRRLEESSYEQYF TGTGCCAGCAGGCGGCTGGAGGAGTCCTCCTACGAGCAGTACTTC
TRBJ2-7 TRBV5-4 NA TRBD1 CASSYGTGSIYEQYF TGTGCCAGCAGCTACGGGACAGGCAGCATCTACGAGCAGTACTTC
TRBJ2-5 TRBV14 once NA CASSHLNQETQYF TGTGCCAGCAGCCACCTTAACCAAGAGACCCAGTACTTC
TRBJ2-1 TRBV5-4 NA TRBD1 CASSDRARVNEQFF TGTGCCAGCAGCGACAGGGCAAGGGTCAATGAGCAGTTCTTC
TRBJ2-1 TRBV28 NA NA CASSFRGGGGPLEEQFF TGTGCCAGCAGTTTTCGCGGGGGTGGGGGGCCCCTTGAGGAGCAGTTCTTC
TRBJ2-5 TRBV5-1 NA NA CASSLERVQETQYF TGCGCCAGCAGCTTGGAGAGGGTCCAAGAGACCCAGTACTTC
TRBJ1-2 TRBV30 NA NA CAWSGGLWRGYTF TGTGCCTGGAGCGGCGGCCTCTGGCGTGGCTACACCTTC
TRBJ2-7 TRBV7-2 NA TRBD2 CASSIPGLATYEQYF TGTGCCAGCAGCATACCGGGACTAGCGACCTACGAGCAGTACTTC
TRBJ2-2 TRBV2 NA NA CASKSDTNTGELFF TGTGCCAGCAAGTCAGACACCAACACCGGGGAGCTGTTTTTT
TRBJ1-4 TRBV29-1 NA NA CSVGVGAGEKLFF TGCAGCGTTGGCGTGGGGGCGGGTGAAAAACTGTTTTTT
TRBJ1-3 TRBV5-1 few TRBD1 CASSGQGPGNTIYF TGCGCCAGCAGCGGACAGGGACCTGGAAACACCATATATTTT
TRBJ1-1 TRBV6-1 NA NA CASSAGYDTEAFF TGTGCCAGCAGTGCGGGTTATGACACTGAAGCTTTCTTT
TRBJ1-1 TRBV4-1 NA TRBD1 CASSLGQSHLNTEAFF TGCGCCAGCAGCCTGGGACAGAGCCATTTGAACACTGAAGCTTTCTTT
TRBJ2-1 TRBV9 NA TRBD2 CASSVVVPGLAGKDNEQFF TGTGCCAGCAGCGTAGTCGTCCCGGGACTAGCGGGAAAAGACAATGAGCAGTTCTTC
TRBJ2-3 TRBV13 few TRBD1 CASSLGQGTDTQYF TGTGCCAGCAGCCTAGGACAGGGCACAGATACGCAGTATTTT
TRBJ2-1 TRBV6-5 NA NA CASSYRGLQSNEQFF TGTGCCAGCAGTTACCGGGGACTCCAATCCAATGAGCAGTTCTTC
TRBJ1-1 TRBV9 NA TRBD1 CTSSAYGTANTEAFF TGTACCAGCAGCGCCTACGGGACAGCAAACACTGAAGCTTTCTTT
TRBJ2-2 TRBV7-2 NA NA CASSLLGQNTGELFF TGTGCCAGCAGCTTGTTGGGACAGAACACCGGGGAGCTGTTTTTT
TRBJ1-1 TRBV5-1 NA NA CASSLTGQGDTEAFF TGCGCCAGCAGCTTGACAGGGCAGGGAGACACTGAAGCTTTCTTT
TRBJ1-3 TRBV28 NA NA CASSLGHLSGNTIYF TGTGCCAGCAGTTTAGGACATCTCTCTGGAAACACCATATATTTT
TRBJ2-1 TRBV30 NA TRBD1 CAWSVETGLGHEQFF TGTGCCTGGAGTGTCGAGACAGGGTTAGGGCATGAGCAGTTCTTC
TRBJ2-7 TRBV5-4 NA TRBD2 CASSTASGSYEQYF TGTGCCAGCAGTACCGCTAGCGGTTCCTACGAGCAGTACTTC